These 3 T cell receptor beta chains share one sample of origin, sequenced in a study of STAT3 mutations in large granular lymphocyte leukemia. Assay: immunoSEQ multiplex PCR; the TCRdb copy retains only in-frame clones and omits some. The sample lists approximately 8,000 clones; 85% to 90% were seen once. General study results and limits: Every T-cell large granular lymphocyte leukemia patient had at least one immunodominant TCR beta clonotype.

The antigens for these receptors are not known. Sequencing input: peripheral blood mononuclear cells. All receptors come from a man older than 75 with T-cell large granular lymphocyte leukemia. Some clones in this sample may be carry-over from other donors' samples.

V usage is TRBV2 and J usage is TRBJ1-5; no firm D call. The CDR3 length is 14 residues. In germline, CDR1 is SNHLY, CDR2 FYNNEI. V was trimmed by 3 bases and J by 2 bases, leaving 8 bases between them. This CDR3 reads CASSDGGGNQPQHF. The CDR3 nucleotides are TGTGCCAGCAGTGATGGCGGGGGCAATCAGCCCCAGCATTTT.

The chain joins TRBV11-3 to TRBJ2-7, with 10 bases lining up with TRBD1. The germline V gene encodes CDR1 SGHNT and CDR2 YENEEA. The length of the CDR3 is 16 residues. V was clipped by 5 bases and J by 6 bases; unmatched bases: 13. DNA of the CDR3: TGTGCCAGCAGCCCCGCGGCGGGACAGGGGTTAGGCGAGCAGTACTTC. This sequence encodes CASSPAAGQGLGEQYF.

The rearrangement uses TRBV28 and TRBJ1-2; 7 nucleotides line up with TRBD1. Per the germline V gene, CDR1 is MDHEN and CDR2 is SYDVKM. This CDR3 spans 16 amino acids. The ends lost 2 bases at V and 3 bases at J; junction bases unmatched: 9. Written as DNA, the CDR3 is TGTGCCAGCAGTTTAAGGGGGCCCGCTGGCGACTATGGCTACACCTTC. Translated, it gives CASSLRGPAGDYGYTF.